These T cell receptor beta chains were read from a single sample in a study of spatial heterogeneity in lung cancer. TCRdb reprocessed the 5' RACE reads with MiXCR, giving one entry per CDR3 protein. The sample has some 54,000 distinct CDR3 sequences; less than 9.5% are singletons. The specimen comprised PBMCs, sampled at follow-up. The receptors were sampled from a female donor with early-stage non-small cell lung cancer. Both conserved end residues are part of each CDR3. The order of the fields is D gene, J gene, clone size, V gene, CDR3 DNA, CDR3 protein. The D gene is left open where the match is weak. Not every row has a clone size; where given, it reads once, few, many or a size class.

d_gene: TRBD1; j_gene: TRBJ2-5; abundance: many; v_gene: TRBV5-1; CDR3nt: TGCGCCAGCAGAGGGAGAGGGGGCGGTGAAGAGACCCAGTACTTC; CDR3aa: CASRGRGGGEETQYF
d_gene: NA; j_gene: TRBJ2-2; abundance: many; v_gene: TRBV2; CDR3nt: TGTGCCAGCAGTGAAGCGGGGGGGCTCCCCGGGGAGCTGTTTTTT; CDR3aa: CASSEAGGLPGELFF
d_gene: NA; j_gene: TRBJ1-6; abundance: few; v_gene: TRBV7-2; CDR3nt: TGTGCCAGCAGCCTCGGGACGAGGGCAAATTCACCCCTCCACTTT; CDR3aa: CASSLGTRANSPLHF
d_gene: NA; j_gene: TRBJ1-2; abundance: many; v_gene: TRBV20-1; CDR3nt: TGCAGTGCTAACAGGGATAACTATGGCTACACCTTC; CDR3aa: CSANRDNYGYTF
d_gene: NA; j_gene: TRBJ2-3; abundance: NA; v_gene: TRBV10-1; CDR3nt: TGCGCCAGCAGTGACGGTACTAGCACAGATACGCAGTATTTT; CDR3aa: CASSDGTSTDTQYF
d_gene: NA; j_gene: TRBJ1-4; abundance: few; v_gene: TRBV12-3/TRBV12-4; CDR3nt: TGTGCCAGCAGTTTGGGGTTTGAAAAACTGTTTTTT; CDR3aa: CASSLGFEKLFF
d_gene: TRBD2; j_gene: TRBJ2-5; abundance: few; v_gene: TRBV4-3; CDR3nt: TGCGCCAGCAGCCAAGATCGGTGGGCTAGCGGGGGGGCCTTTGAGACCCAGTACTTC; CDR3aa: CASSQDRWASGGAFETQYF
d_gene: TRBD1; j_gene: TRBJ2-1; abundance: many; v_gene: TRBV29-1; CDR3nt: TGCAGCGTTGAAAGAACCAGGGGGCGTGATGAGCAGTTCTTC; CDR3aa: CSVERTRGRDEQFF
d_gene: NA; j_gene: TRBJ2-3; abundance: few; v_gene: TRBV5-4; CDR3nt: TGTGCCAGCAGCTTGGAGAGGGCAGATACGCAGTATTTT; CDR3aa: CASSLERADTQYF
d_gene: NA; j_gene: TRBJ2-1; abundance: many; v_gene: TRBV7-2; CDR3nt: TGTGCCAGCAGCTTGGGACTGACCTACAATGAGCAGTTCTTC; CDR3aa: CASSLGLTYNEQFF
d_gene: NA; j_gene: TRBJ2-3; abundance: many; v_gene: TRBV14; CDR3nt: TGTGCCAGCAGCCAAGCCGGCCAGGATACGCAGTATTTT; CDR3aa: CASSQAGQDTQYF
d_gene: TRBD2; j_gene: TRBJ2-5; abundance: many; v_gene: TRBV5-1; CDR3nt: TGCGCCAGCAGCTTAGCTAGCGGGGATGAGACCCAGTACTTC; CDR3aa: CASSLASGDETQYF
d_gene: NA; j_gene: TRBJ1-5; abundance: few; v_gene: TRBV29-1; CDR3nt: TGCAGCGTGGCGACGGCATATAGCAATCAGCCCCAGCATTTT; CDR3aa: CSVATAYSNQPQHF
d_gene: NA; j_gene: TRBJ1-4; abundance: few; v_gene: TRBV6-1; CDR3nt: TGTGCCAGCAGGTTGGGGCGGGCAGAAAAACTGTTTTTT; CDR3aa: CASRLGRAEKLFF
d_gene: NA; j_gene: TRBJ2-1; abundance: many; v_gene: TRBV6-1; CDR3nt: TGTGCCAGCAAAGAGTTCGGGGCGCTCCTCCCCAATGAGCAGTTCTTC; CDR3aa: CASKEFGALLPNEQFF
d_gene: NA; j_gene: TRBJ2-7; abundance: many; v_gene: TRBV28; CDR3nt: TGTGCCAGCAGGGGCCCGGGGTTGCGGGTTGAGTACTTC; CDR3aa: CASRGPGLRVEYF
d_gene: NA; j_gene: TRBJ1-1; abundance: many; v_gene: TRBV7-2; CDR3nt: TGTGCCAGCAGCTTATTCGGGACCCAGAACACTGAAGCTTTCTTT; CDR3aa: CASSLFGTQNTEAFF
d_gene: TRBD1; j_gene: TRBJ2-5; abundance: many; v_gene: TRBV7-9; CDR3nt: TGTGCCAGCAGCCTCCCCGGGACAGCTGTAAAAGAGACCCAGTACTTC; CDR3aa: CASSLPGTAVKETQYF
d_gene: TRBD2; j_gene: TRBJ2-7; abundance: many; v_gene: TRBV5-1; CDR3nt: TGCGCCAGCAGCTTGGCTAGCGGGGACTCCTACGAGCAGTACTTC; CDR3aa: CASSLASGDSYEQYF
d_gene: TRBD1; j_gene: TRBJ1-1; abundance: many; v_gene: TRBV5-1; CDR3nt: TGCGCCAGCAGCTTGGATGTCGGTGAAGGGACAGGCCGAAAAGCTTTCTTT; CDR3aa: CASSLDVGEGTGRKAFF
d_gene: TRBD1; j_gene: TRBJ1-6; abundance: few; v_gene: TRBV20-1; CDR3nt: TGCAGTGCTAGAGATGCGGGGACAGGGGGCTCCTATAATTCACCCCTCCACTTT; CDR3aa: CSARDAGTGGSYNSPLHF